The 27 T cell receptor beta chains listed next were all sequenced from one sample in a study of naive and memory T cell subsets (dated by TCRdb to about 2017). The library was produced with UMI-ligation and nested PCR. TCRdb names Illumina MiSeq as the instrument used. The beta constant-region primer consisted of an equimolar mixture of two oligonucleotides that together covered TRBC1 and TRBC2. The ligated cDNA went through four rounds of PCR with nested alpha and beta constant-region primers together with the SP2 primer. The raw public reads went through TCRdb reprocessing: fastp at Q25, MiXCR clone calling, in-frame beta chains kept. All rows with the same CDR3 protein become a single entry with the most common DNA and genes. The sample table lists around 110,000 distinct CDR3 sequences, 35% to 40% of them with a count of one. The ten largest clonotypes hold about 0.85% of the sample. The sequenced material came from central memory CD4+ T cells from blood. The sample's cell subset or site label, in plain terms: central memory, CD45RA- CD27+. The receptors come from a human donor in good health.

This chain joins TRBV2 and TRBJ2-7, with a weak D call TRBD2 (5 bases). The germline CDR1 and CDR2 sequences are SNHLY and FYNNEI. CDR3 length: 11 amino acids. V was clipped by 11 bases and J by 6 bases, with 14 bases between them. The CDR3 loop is CADRKGGEQYF. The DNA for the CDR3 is TGTGCCGACCGAAAAGGAGGCGAGCAGTACTTC. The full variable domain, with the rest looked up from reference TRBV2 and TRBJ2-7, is EPEVTQTPSHQVTQMGQEVILRCVPISNHLYFYWYRQILGQKVEFLVSFYNNEISEKSEIFDDQFSVERPDGSNFTLKIRSTKLEDSAMYFCADRKGGEQYFGPGTRLTVT.

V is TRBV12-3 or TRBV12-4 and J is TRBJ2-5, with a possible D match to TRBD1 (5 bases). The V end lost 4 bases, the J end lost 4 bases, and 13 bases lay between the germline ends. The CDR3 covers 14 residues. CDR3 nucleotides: TGTGCCAGCAGTTCTGGGGCTAGGCGAGAGACCCAGTACTTC. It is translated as CASSSGARRETQYF.

The CDR3 DNA follows: TGTGCCACCAGCAGAGTGGGGGGGAACGGGGAGCTGTTTTTT. Translating it yields CATSRVGGNGELFF. This rearrangement joins TRBV15 to TRBJ2-2; 7 positions match TRBD2. CDR3 length: 14 amino acids. V was clipped by 1 base and J by 7 bases; unmatched bases: 3. CDR1 LNHNV and CDR2 YYDKDF come from the germline V gene (reference sequence).

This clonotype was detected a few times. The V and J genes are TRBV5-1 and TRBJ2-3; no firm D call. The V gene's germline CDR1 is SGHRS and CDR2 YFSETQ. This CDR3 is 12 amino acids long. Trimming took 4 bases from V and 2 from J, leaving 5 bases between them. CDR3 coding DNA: TGCGCCAGCAGCCTTCACACAGATACGCAGTATTTT. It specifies CASSLHTDTQYF.

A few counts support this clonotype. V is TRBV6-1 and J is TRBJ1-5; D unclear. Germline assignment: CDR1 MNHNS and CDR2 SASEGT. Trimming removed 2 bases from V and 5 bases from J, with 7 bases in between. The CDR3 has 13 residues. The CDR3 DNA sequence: TGTGCCAGCAGTGAATCGTGGGATCAGCCCCAGCATTTT. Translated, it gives CASSESWDQPQHF.

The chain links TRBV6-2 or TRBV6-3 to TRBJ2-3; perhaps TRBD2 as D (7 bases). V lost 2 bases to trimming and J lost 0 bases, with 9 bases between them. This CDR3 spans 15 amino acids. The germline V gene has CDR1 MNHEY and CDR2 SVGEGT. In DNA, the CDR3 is TGTGCCAGCAGTTACAGGGGGGGAAGCACAGATACGCAGTATTTT. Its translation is CASSYRGGSTDTQYF.

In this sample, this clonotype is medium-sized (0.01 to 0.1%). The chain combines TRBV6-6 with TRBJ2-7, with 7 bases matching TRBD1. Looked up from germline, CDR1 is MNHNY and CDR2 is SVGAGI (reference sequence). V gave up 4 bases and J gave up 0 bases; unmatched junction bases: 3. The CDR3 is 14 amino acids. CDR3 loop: CASSSRDSSYEQYF. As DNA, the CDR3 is TGTGCCAGCAGTTCCCGGGACAGCTCCTACGAGCAGTACTTC.

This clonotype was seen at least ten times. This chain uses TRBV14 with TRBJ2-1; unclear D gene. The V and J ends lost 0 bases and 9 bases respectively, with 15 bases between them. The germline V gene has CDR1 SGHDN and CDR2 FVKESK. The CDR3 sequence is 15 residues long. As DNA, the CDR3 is TGTGCCAGCAGCCAAGACATGGGGTTTTCCAGTGAGCAGTTCTTC. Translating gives CASSQDMGFSSEQFF.

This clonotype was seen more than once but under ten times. The CDR3 coding sequence is TGTGCCAGCAGTTTAGACGTCTCGGCAGCCAAGGGCTCTGGGGCCAACGTCCTGACTTTC. It specifies CASSLDVSAAKGSGANVLTF. The V gene is TRBV28, the J gene TRBJ2-6; D unclear. V was pared by 2 bases and J by 0 bases, with 20 bases between. The CDR3 extends over 20 amino acids. From germline, CDR1 is MDHEN and CDR2 SYDVKM.

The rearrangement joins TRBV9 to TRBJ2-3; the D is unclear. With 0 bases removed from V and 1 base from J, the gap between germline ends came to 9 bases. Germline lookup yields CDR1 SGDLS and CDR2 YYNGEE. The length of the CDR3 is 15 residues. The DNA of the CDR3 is TGTGCCAGCAGCGTAGAGGCTGGAGGCACAGATACGCAGTATTTT. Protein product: CASSVEAGGTDTQYF.

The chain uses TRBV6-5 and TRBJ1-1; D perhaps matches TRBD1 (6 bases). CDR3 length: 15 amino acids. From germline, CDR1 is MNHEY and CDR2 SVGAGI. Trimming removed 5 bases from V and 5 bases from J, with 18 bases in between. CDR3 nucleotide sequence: TGTGCCAGCAGTAAAACAGGGTCGAGGAAGACTGAAGCTTTCTTT. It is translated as CASSKTGSRKTEAFF.

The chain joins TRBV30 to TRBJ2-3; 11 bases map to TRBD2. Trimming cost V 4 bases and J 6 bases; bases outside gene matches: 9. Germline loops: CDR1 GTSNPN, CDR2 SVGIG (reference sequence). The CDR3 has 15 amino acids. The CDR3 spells CAWTLAGGLGDTQYF. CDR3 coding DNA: TGTGCCTGGACCCTAGCGGGAGGTCTTGGGGATACGCAGTATTTT.

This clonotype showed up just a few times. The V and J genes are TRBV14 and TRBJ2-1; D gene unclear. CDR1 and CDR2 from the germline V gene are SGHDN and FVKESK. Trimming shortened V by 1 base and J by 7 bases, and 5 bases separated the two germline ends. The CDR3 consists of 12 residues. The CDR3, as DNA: TGTGCCAGCAGCCAAGTCCGTAATGAGCAGTTCTTC. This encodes CASSQVRNEQFF.

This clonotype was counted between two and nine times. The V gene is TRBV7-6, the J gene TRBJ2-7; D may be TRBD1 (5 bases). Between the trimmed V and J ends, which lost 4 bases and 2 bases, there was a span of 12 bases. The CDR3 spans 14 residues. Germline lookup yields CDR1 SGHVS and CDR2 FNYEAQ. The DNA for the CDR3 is TGTGCCAGCAGCTCGGCGACAGAGCCCTACGAGCAGTACTTC. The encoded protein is CASSSATEPYEQYF.

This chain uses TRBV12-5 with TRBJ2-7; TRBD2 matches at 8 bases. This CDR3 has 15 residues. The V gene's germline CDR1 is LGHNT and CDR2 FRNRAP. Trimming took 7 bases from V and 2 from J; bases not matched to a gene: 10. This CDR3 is CASALGLAGAYEQYF. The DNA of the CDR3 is TGTGCTAGTGCCCTTGGGCTAGCGGGTGCCTACGAGCAGTACTTC.

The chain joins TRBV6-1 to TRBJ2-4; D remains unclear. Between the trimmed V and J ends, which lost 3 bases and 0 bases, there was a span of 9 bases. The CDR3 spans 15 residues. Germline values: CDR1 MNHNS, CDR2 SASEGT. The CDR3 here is CASSDINRAKNIQYF. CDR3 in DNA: TGTGCCAGCAGTGATATAAACAGAGCCAAAAACATTCAGTACTTC.

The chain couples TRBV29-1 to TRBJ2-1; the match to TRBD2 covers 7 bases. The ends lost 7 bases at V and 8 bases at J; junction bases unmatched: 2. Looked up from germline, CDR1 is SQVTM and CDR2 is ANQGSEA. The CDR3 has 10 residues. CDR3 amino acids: CSGGRDEQFF. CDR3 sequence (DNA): TGCAGCGGTGGGAGGGATGAGCAGTTCTTC.

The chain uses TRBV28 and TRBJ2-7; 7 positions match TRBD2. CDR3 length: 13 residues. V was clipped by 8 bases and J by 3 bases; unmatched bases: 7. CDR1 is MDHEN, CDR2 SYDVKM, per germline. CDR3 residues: CASLGRGNYEQYF. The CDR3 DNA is TGTGCCAGCCTGGGGCGGGGGAACTACGAGCAGTACTTC.

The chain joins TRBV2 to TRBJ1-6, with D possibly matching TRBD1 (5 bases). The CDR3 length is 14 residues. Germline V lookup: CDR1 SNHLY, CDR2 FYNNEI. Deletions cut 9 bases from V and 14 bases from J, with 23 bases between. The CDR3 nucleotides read TGTGCCAGGAATCCCGGGCGGGGGACCGGGGCCCTCCACTTT. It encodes CARNPGRGTGALHF.

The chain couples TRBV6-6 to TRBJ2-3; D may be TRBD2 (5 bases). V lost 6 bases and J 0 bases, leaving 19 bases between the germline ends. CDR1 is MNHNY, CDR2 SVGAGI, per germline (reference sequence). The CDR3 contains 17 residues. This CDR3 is CASRDQLGTSSTDTQYF. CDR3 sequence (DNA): TGTGCCAGCAGAGACCAACTAGGAACCTCTAGCACAGATACGCAGTATTTT.

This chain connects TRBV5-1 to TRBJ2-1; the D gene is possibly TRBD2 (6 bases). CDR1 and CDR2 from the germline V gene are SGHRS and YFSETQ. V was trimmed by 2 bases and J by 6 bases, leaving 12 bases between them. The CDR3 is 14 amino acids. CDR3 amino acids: CASSFTGDGNEQFF. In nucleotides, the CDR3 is TGCGCCAGCAGCTTTACGGGAGACGGCAATGAGCAGTTCTTC.

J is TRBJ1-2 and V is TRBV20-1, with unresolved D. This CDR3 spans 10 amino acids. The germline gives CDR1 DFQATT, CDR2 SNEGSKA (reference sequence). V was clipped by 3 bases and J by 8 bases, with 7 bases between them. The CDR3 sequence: CSASRAGYTF. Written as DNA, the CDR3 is TGCAGTGCTAGTAGGGCAGGCTACACCTTC.

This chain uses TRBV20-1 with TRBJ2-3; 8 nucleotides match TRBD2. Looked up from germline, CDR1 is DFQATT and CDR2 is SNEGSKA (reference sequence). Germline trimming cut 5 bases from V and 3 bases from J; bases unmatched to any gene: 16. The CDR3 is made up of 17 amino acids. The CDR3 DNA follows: TGCAGTGCTGCCCAGAGGGTTTCGGGAGGGCCGACAGATACGCAGTATTTT. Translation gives CSAAQRVSGGPTDTQYF.

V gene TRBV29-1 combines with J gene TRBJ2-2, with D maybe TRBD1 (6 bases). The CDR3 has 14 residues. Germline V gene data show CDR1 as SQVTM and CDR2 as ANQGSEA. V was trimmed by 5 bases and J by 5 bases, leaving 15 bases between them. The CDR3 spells CSVPTGARTGELFF. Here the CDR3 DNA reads TGCAGCGTTCCGACAGGCGCTCGGACCGGGGAGCTGTTTTTT.

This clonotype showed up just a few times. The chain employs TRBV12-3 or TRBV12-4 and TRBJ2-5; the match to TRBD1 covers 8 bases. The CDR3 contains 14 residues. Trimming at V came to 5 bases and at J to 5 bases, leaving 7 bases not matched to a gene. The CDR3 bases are TGTGCCAGCAGTATCACAGGGGGTGAGGAGACCCAGTACTTC. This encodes CASSITGGEETQYF.

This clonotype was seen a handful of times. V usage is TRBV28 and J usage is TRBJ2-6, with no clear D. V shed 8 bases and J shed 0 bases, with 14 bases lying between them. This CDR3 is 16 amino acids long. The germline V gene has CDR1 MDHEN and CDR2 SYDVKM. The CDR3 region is CASVSSATSGANVLTF. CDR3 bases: TGTGCCAGCGTTTCTTCAGCGACCTCTGGGGCCAACGTCCTGACTTTC.

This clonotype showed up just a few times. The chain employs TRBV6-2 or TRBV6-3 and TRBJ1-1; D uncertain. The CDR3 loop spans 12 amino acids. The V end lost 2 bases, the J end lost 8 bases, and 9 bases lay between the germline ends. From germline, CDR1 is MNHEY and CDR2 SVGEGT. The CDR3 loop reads CASSYGTVEAFF. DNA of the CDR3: TGTGCCAGCAGTTACGGAACAGTCGAAGCTTTCTTT.